Below are 24 T cell receptor beta chains sequenced from a single sample in a study of identical twins. TCRdb called the 5' RACE reads again in MiXCR, with one record for every CDR3 protein. The sample has approximately 700,000 distinct CDR3 sequences; about 18% are singletons. These data were also filed under a second study, of T cells expressing NK-cell markers.

Material: PBMCs. The receptors were sampled from a woman between 18 and 30 years old in good health.

The gene calls are TRBV19 and TRBJ2-5; 7 bases line up with TRBD2. V trimming: 10 bases; J trimming: 2 bases; junction bases outside the gene matches: 13. Germline loops: CDR1 LNHDA, CDR2 SQIVND (reference sequence). The CDR3 consists of 15 residues. The CDR3 region has the DNA TGTGCCACCAGCAGACGCGGGGGAGAGCAAGAGACCCAGTACTTC. It codes for CATSRRGGEQETQYF.

The chain is built from TRBV6-1 and TRBJ1-5, with D perhaps TRBD1 (5 bases). The germline gives CDR1 MNHNS, CDR2 SASEGT. The CDR3 runs to 15 residues. V dropped 6 bases and J dropped 2 bases, with 14 bases sitting between them. In DNA, the CDR3 is TGTGCCAGCAGCAAACAGGTAGAGGGCAATCAGCCCCAGCATTTT. Protein: CASSKQVEGNQPQHF.

This clonotype has just a few counts. This sequence joins TRBV6-4 and TRBJ2-7; 7 nucleotides agree with TRBD1. CDR3 length: 14 amino acids. V gave up 4 bases and J gave up 0 bases; unmatched junction bases: 3. The V gene's germline CDR1 is MRHNA and CDR2 SNTAGT. The CDR3 nucleotides read TGTGCCAGCAGTGCAGACAGGGACTCCTACGAGCAGTACTTC. This encodes CASSADRDSYEQYF.

This chain uses TRBV7-9 with TRBJ1-3; no definite D call. Deletions cut 11 bases from V and 4 bases from J, with 18 bases between. Germline loops: CDR1 SEHNR, CDR2 FQNEAQ (reference sequence). CDR3 length: 14 amino acids. CDR3 amino acids: CAGSRALGGNTIYF. In nucleotides, the CDR3 is TGTGCCGGATCCCGGGCCCTCGGAGGAAACACCATATATTTT.

The rearrangement links TRBV6-2 or TRBV6-3 to TRBJ2-5, with D possibly called TRBD1 or TRBD2 (5 bases each). V lost 10 bases and J lost 2, with 26 bases in between. This CDR3 comprises 17 residues. Germline V gene sequence: CDR1 MNHEY, CDR2 SVGEGT. This CDR3 is CATRGRDWGKDQETQYF. The CDR3 bases are TGTGCCACCCGAGGAAGGGATTGGGGGAAAGATCAAGAGACCCAGTACTTC.

This clonotype has a handful of counts. The chain combines TRBV20-1 with TRBJ2-7; TRBD2 aligns across 12 bases. Looked up from germline, CDR1 is DFQATT and CDR2 is SNEGSKA (reference sequence). The junction had 12 bases not matched to a gene; V was cut back by 2 bases and J by 1 base. CDR3 length equals 18 residues. The CDR3 DNA reads TGCAGTGCTAGACTTCTCGGTACTAGCGGGAGGAAATCCTACGAGCAGTACTTC. It specifies CSARLLGTSGRKSYEQYF.

The sample holds a few counts of this clonotype. Written as DNA, the CDR3 is TGCGCCAGCAGCTTGACCGTTAGCGGGGACTCCTACAATGAGCAGTTCTTC. Protein: CASSLTVSGDSYNEQFF. The chain carries TRBV5-1 and TRBJ2-1; 8 bases map to TRBD2. V lost 1 base, J lost 0 bases, and 6 bases stayed unmatched. The CDR3 is made up of 17 amino acids. Per the germline V gene, CDR1 is SGHRS and CDR2 is YFSETQ.

The chain uses TRBV7-9 and TRBJ2-7; TRBD1 aligns across 12 bases. This CDR3 is built from 15 residues. J gave up 6 bases and V 5 bases, and 8 bases lay outside the gene matches. Germline CDR1 reads SEHNR; CDR2 reads FQNEAQ (reference sequence). In nucleotides, the CDR3 is TGTGCCAGCAGCCGTACCGGGACAGGGGGCTCCGAGCAGTACTTC. It encodes CASSRTGTGGSEQYF.

There are a few counts of this clonotype. V is TRBV5-6 and J is TRBJ1-6; D is uncertain. The CDR3 totals 13 residues. The V end lost 4 bases, the J end lost 7 bases, and 9 bases lay between the germline ends. Germline V gene sequence: CDR1 SGHDT, CDR2 YYEEEE. The CDR3 DNA reads TGTGCCAGCAGCGCCTACAGCAATTCACCCCTCCACTTT. It yields the protein CASSAYSNSPLHF.

This clonotype came up a few times. The chain couples TRBV12-3 or TRBV12-4 to TRBJ2-2, with a tentative D call TRBD2 (6 bases). The CDR3 is 16 amino acids. Deletions cut 3 bases from V and 1 base from J, with 12 bases between. Here the CDR3 reads CASSFRAGLNTGELFF. In DNA, the CDR3 is TGTGCCAGCAGTTTTCGTGCGGGATTGAACACCGGGGAGCTGTTTTTT.

The chain is built from TRBV3-1 and TRBJ2-7; D possibly uses TRBD1 or TRBD2 (5 bases each). In germline, CDR1 is LGHDT, CDR2 YNNKEL (reference sequence). The V and J ends lost 3 bases and 5 bases respectively, with 11 bases between them. This CDR3 comprises 13 residues. In DNA form, the CDR3 reads TGTGCCAGCAGCCAGGGACGGATAAACGAGCAGTACTTC. Its translation: CASSQGRINEQYF.

This clonotype has only a few counts. The rearrangement links TRBV20-1 to TRBJ2-7; 12 bases fit TRBD2. The CDR3 contains 14 residues. CDR1 and CDR2 (germline): DFQATT, SNEGSKA (reference sequence). V was clipped by 6 bases and J by 4 bases; unmatched bases: 7. The CDR3 region has the DNA TGCAGTGCAAATATTCTAGCGGGAGGGTACGAGCAGTACTTC. Its translation is CSANILAGGYEQYF.

The V gene is TRBV6-1, the J gene TRBJ2-7, with D unresolved. The V gene lost 3 bases and the J gene lost 4 bases, with 16 bases spanning the gap. The CDR3 has 15 amino acids. Germline-derived CDR1 and CDR2 are MNHNS and SASEGT. CDR3 residues: CASSDRLAVAYEQYF. The CDR3 bases are TGTGCCAGCAGTGACCGGTTGGCAGTAGCTTACGAGCAGTACTTC.

The J gene is TRBJ2-7, the V gene TRBV5-6; 7 nucleotides agree with TRBD1. The CDR3 is made up of 16 amino acids. V was clipped by 0 bases and J by 0 bases; unmatched bases: 6. The germline V gene has CDR1 SGHDT and CDR2 YYEEEE. The CDR3 nucleotides read TGTGCCAGCAGCTTGGGCCATGCAGGGGGCTCCTACGAGCAGTACTTC. It encodes CASSLGHAGGSYEQYF.

Only a few counts were recorded for this clonotype. This chain uses TRBV5-1 with TRBJ1-3; tentatively, D is TRBD1 (5 bases). The CDR3 is 16 amino acids. CDR1 and CDR2 from the germline V gene are SGHRS and YFSETQ. The V end lost 0 bases, the J end lost 7 bases, and 17 bases lay between the germline ends. This CDR3 reads CASSLEPQGVGNTIYF. The CDR3 DNA sequence: TGCGCCAGCAGCTTGGAACCCCAGGGCGTCGGGAACACCATATATTTT.

The chain is built from TRBV7-9 and TRBJ2-5; D gene uncertain. CDR1 is SEHNR, CDR2 FQNEAQ, per germline (reference sequence). CDR3 length: 15 amino acids. V lost 5 bases, J lost 5 bases, and 18 bases lay in between. DNA for the CDR3: TGTGCCAGCAGCCCAGTGGGGTCTAAGGAGGAGACCCAGTACTTC. As protein: CASSPVGSKEETQYF. The full variable domain, in which reference TRBV7-9 and TRBJ2-5 provide the parts outside the CDR3, is DTGVSQNPRHKITKRGQNVTFRCDPISEHNRLYWYRQTLGQGPEFLTYFQNEAQLEKSRLLSDRFSAERPKGSFSTLEIQRTEQGDSAMYLCASSPVGSKEETQYFGPGTRLLVL.

This clonotype has more than one count but fewer than ten. The CDR3 reads CSARVQGNPGYTF. CDR3 bases: TGCAGTGCTAGAGTCCAGGGTAATCCTGGCTACACCTTC. J is TRBJ1-2 and V is TRBV20-1, with D possibly TRBD1 on 5 matching bases. The germline V gene encodes CDR1 DFQATT and CDR2 SNEGSKA (reference sequence). The CDR3 is 13 amino acids. Trimming took 1 base from V and 7 from J, leaving 13 bases between them.

The CDR3 DNA sequence: TGTGCCAGCAGCCCTTCAGACAGGGGAGTCGGGGCCAACGTCCTGACTTTC. Encoded protein: CASSPSDRGVGANVLTF. The V and J genes are TRBV27 and TRBJ2-6; 8 bases agree with TRBD1. The germline gives CDR1 MNHEY, CDR2 SMNVEV (reference sequence). J gave up 4 bases and V 6 bases, and 11 bases lay outside the gene matches. The CDR3 is 17 residues long. Together with reference TRBV27 and TRBJ2-6, the CDR3 gives the full variable domain: EAQVTQNPRYLITVTGKKLTVTCSQNMNHEYMSWYRQDPGLGLRQIYYSMNVEVTDKGDVPEGYKVSRKEKRNFPLILESPSPNQTSLYFCASSPSDRGVGANVLTFGAGSRLTVL.

The chain carries TRBV15 and TRBJ2-6, with D unclear. This CDR3 has 13 residues. V was trimmed by 5 bases and J by 5 bases, leaving 7 bases between them. Germline CDR1 reads LNHNV; CDR2 reads YYDKDF (reference sequence). The DNA for the CDR3 is TGTGCCACCAGCCAGGCTAGGGCCAACGTCCTGACTTTC. Translated: CATSQARANVLTF.

This clonotype was seen a few times. The chain couples TRBV5-1 to TRBJ2-7; 9 positions match TRBD2. Germline V CDR1 and CDR2: SGHRS, YFSETQ. This CDR3 is built from 19 residues. Unmatched junction bases numbered 13, after V lost 0 bases and J lost 0 bases. CDR3 bases: TGCGCCAGCAGCTTGGTGGGTAGCGGGGGATCGTACTCCTCCTACGAGCAGTACTTC. Translating it yields CASSLVGSGGSYSSYEQYF.

This clonotype showed up just a few times. V gene TRBV7-9 combines with J gene TRBJ2-2; perhaps TRBD2 as D (5 bases). Trimming removed 6 bases from V and 7 bases from J, with 18 bases in between. Germline CDR1 SEHNR, CDR2 FQNEAQ (reference sequence). CDR3 length equals 15 residues. The DNA for the CDR3 is TGTGCCAGCAGACTAGGACTCTCCTCGGACGGGGAGCTGTTTTTT. This codes for CASRLGLSSDGELFF. Combining the CDR3 with reference TRBV7-9 and TRBJ2-2 gives the whole variable domain DTGVSQNPRHKITKRGQNVTFRCDPISEHNRLYWYRQTLGQGPEFLTYFQNEAQLEKSRLLSDRFSAERPKGSFSTLEIQRTEQGDSAMYLCASRLGLSSDGELFFGEGSRLTVL.

The CDR3 region is CSAIGASGSTDTQYF. As DNA, the CDR3 is TGCAGTGCCATAGGGGCTAGCGGGAGCACAGATACGCAGTATTTT. The V and J genes are TRBV20-1 and TRBJ2-3, with 8 bases lining up with TRBD2. CDR1 and CDR2 from the germline V gene are DFQATT and SNEGSKA (reference sequence). The CDR3 is made up of 15 amino acids. V dropped 6 bases and J dropped 0; count of bases not matched to a gene: 8.

This clonotype was observed many times. This rearrangement joins TRBV20-1 to TRBJ2-3, with 10 bases lining up with TRBD2. CDR1 DFQATT and CDR2 SNEGSKA come from the germline V gene (reference sequence). This CDR3 region has 14 residues. V gave up 0 bases and J gave up 3 bases; unmatched junction bases: 0. CDR3 bases: TGCAGTGCTAGAGATAGCGGGGGGACAGATACGCAGTATTTT. It yields the protein CSARDSGGTDTQYF.

The rearrangement links TRBV20-1 to TRBJ1-3, with D unclear. Between the trimmed V and J ends, which lost 3 bases and 8 bases, there was a span of 14 bases. In germline, CDR1 is DFQATT, CDR2 SNEGSKA (reference sequence). The CDR3 length is 13 residues. The CDR3 here is CSARGFYGDTIYF. The CDR3 nucleotides are TGCAGTGCTAGGGGGTTTTATGGGGACACCATATATTTT.